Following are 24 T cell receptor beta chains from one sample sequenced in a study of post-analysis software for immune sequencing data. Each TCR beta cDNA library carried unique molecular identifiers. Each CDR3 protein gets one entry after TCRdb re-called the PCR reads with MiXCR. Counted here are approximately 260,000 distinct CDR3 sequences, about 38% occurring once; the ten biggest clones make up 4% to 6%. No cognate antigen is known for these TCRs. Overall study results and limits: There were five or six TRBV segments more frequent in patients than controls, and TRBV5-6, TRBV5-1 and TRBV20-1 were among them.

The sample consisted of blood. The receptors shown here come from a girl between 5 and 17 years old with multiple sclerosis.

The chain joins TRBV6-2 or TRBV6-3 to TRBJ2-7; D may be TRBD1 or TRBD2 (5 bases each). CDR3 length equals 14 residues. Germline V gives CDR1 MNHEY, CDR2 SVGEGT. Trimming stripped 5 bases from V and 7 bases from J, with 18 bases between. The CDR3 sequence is CASSQGRMLGEQYF. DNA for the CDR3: TGTGCCAGCAGTCAGGGACGGATGTTGGGTGAGCAGTACTTC.

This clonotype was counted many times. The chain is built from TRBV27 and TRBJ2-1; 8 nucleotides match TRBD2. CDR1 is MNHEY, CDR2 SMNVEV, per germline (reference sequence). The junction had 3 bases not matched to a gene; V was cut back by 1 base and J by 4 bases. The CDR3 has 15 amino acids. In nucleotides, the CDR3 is TGTGCCAGCAGTTTATTGGGACTAGTGTACAATGAGCAGTTCTTC. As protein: CASSLLGLVYNEQFF.

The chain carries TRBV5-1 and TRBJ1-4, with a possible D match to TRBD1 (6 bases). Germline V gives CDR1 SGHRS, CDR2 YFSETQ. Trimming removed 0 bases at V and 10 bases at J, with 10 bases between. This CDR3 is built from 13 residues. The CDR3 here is CASSLEGGGKLFF. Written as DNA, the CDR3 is TGCGCCAGCAGCTTGGAAGGGGGGGGAAAACTGTTTTTT.

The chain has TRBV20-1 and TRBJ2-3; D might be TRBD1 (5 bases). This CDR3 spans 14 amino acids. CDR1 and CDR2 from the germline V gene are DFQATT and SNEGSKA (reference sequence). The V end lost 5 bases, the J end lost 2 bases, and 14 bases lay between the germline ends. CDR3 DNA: TGCAGTGCTTCCAGGACATGGGACACAGATACGCAGTATTTT. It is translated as CSASRTWDTDTQYF.

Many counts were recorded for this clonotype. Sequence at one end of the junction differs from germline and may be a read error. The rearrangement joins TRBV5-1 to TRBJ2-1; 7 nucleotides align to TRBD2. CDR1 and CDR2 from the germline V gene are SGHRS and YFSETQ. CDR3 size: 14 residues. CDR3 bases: TGCGCTAGCAGCTTGGCCGGCGGGAGTAATGAGCAGTTCTTC. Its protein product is CASSLAGGSNEQFF. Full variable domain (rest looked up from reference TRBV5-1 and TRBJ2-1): KAGVTQTPRYLIKTRGQQVTLSCSPISGHRSVSWYQQTPGQGLQFLFEYFSETQRNKGNFPGRFSGRQFSNSRSEMNVSTLELGDSALYLCASSLAGGSNEQFFGPGTRLTVL.

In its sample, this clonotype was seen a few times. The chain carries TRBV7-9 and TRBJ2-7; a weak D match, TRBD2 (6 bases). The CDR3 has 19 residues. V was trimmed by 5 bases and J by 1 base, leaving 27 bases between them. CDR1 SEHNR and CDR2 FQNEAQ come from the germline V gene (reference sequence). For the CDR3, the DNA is TGTGCCAGCAGCCGTCGATTTTTTTTGGGAGGATACCCTTCCTACGAGCAGTACTTC. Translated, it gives CASSRRFFLGGYPSYEQYF.

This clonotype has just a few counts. The CDR3 DNA reads as TGTGCCAGCAGTTCCCTCACAGGGGGCTATGAGCAGTTCTTC. This encodes CASSSLTGGYEQFF. V gene TRBV28 combines with J gene TRBJ2-1, with TRBD1 matching 9 bases. Per germline, CDR1 MDHEN and CDR2 SYDVKM. The CDR3 has 14 residues. With 4 bases clipped from V and 8 bases from J, the junction kept 6 bases outside the gene matches.

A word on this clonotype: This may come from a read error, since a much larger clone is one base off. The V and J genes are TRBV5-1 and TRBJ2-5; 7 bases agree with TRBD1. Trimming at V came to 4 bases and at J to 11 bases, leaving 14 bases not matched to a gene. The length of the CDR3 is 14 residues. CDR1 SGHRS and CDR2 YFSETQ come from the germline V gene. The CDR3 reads CASSPRGGHNEQYF. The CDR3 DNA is TGCGCCAGCAGCCCCCGAGGGGGCCACAATGAGCAGTACTTC.

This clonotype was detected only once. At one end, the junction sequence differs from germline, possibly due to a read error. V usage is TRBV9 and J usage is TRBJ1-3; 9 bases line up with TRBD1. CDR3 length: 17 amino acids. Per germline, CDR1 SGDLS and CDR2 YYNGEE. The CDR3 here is CASSASGTGTLGSTIYF. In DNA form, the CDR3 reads TGTGCCAGCAGCGCCTCTGGGACAGGGACTCTAGGAAGCACCATATATTTT.

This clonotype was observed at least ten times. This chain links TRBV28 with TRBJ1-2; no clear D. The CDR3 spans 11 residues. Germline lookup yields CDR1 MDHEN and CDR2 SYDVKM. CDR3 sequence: CASQVNYGYTF. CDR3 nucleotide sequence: TGTGCTTCGCAGGTTAACTATGGCTACACCTTC.

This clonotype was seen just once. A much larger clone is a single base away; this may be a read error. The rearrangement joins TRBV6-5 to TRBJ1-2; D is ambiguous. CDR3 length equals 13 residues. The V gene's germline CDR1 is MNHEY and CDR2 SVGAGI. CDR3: CVSRGRSNYGYTF. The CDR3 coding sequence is TGTGTCAGCAGAGGACGGTCTAACTATGGCTACACCTTC.

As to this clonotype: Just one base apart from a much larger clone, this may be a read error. The CDR3 DNA is TGTGCCAGCAGCCAAGTCCCCCGCGGTGAGCAGTTCTTC. This sequence encodes CASSQVPRGEQFF. This chain uses TRBV3-1 with TRBJ2-1; D gene unclear. This CDR3 comprises 13 residues. Trimming took 1 base from V and 9 from J, leaving 10 bases between them. Germline CDR1 is LGHDT and CDR2 is YNNKEL (reference sequence).

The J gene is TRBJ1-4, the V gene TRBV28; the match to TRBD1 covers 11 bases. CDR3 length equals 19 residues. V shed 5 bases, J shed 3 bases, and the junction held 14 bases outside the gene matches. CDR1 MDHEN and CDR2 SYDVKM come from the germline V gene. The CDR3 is CASSPWTGGERFPNEKLFF. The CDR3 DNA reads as TGTGCCAGCAGTCCGTGGACAGGGGGCGAGCGGTTCCCTAATGAAAAACTGTTTTTT.

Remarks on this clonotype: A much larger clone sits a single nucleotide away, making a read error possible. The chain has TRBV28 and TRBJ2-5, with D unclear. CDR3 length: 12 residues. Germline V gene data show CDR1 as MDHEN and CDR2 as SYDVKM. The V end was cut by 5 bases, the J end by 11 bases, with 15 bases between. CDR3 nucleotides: TGTGCCAGCAGTACCCGGCACAATGAGCAGTACTTC. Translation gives CASSTRHNEQYF.

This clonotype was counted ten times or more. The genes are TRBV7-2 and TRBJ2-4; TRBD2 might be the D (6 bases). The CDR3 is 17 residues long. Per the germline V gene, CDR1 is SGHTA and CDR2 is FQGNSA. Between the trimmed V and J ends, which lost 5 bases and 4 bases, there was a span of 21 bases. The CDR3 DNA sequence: TGTGCCAGCAGCCCTCCTAGGGCTAGCGCGAGAAAAAACATTCAGTACTTC. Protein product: CASSPPRASARKNIQYF.

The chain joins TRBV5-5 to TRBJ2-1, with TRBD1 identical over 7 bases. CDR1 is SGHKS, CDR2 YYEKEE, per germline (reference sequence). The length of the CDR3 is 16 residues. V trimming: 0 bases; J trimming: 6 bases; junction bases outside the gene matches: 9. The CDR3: CASSLGQGLFANEQFF. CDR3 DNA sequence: TGTGCCAGCAGCTTGGGACAGGGTTTATTCGCCAATGAGCAGTTCTTC.

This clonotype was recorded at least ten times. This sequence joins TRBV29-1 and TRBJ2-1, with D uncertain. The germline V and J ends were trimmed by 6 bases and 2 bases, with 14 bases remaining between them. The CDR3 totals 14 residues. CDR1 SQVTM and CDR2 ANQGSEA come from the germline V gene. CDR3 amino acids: CSVVGAAPYNEQFF. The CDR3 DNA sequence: TGCAGCGTAGTCGGCGCGGCCCCCTACAATGAGCAGTTCTTC.

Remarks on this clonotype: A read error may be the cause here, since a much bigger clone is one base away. The CDR3, as DNA: TGCGCCAGCAGCTCTGACAGGGTTTCTATTGTCGGTGAGCAGTACTTC. Translation: CASSSDRVSIVGEQYF. The J gene is TRBJ2-5, the V gene TRBV5-1; 7 bases agree with TRBD1. The ends lost 3 bases at V and 11 bases at J; junction bases unmatched: 19. The CDR3 runs 16 residues. CDR1 and CDR2 (germline): SGHRS, YFSETQ.

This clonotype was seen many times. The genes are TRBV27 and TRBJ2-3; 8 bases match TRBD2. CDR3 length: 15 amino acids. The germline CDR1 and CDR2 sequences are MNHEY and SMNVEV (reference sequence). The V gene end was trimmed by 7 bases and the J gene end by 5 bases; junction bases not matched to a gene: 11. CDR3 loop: CASTASGSYEDTQYF. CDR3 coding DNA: TGTGCCAGCACCGCCAGCGGGAGCTACGAAGATACGCAGTATTTT.

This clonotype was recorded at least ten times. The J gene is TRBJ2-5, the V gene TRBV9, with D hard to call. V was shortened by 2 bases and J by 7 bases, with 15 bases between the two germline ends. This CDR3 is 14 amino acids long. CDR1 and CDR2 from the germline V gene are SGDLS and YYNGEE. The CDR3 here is CASSVEHSSRTQYF. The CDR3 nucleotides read TGTGCCAGCAGCGTTGAGCACTCCTCCCGGACCCAGTACTTC.

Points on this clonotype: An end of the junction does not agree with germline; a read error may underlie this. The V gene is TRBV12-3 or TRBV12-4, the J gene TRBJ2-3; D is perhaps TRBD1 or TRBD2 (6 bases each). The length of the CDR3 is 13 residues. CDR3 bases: TGTGCCAGCAGGATCGGGGGCACAGATACGCAATATTTT. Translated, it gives CASRIGGTDTQYF.

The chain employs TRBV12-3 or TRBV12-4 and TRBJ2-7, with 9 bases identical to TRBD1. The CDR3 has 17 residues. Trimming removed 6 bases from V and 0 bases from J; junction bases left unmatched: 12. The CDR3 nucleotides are TGTGCCAGCAGCCCGCCGGGACAGGGACCAAGCTCCTACGAGCAGTACTTC. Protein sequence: CASSPPGQGPSSYEQYF.

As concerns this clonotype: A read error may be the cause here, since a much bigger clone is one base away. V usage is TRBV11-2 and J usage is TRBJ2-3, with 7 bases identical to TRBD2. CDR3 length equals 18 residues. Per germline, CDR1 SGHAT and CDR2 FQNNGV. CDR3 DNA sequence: TGTGCCAGCGGCTTCCGGCCTAAGGGCGGGGGAGGCACAGATACGCAGTATTTT. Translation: CASGFRPKGGGGTDTQYF.

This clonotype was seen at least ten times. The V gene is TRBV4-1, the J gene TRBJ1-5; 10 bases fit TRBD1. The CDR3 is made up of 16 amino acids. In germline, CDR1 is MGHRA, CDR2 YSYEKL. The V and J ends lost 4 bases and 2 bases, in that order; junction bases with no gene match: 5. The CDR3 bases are TGCGCCAGCAGCCTCACGACAGGGGGCCGCAATCAGCCCCAGCATTTT. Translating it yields CASSLTTGGRNQPQHF.